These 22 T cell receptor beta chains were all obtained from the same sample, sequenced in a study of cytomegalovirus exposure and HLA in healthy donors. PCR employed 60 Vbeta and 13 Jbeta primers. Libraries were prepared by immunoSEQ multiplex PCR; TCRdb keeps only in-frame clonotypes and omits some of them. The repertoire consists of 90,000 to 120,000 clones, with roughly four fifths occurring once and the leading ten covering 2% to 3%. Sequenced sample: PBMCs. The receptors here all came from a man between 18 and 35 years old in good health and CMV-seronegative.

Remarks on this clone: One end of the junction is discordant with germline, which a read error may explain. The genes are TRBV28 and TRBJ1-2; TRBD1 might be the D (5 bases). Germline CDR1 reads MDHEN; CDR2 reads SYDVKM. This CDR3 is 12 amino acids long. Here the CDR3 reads CASSWGRNGYPF. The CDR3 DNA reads TGTGCCAGCAGTTGGGGCCGGAACGGCTACCCCTTC.

Here the CDR3 DNA reads TGTGCCAGCAGCCTTTTTGGACTAGAAAACAATGAGCAGTTCTTC. It is translated as CASSLFGLENNEQFF. J is TRBJ2-1 and V is TRBV14; TRBD2 matches at 7 bases. V dropped 4 bases and J dropped 5; count of bases not matched to a gene: 8. Germline V lookup: CDR1 SGHDN, CDR2 FVKESK. The CDR3 sequence is 15 residues long. Full variable domain (remainder filled in from reference TRBV14 and TRBJ2-1): EAGVTQFPSHSVIEKGQTVTLRCDPISGHDNLYWYRRVMGKEIKFLLHFVKESKQDESGMPNNRFLAERTGGTYSTLKVQPAELEDSGVYFCASSLFGLENNEQFFGPGTRLTVL.

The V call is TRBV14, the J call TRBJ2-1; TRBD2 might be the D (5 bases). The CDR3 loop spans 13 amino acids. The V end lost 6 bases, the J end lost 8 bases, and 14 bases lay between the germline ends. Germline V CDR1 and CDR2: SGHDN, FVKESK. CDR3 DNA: TGTGCCAGCAGACCCCGGGGATACGATGAGCAGTTCTTC. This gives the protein CASRPRGYDEQFF.

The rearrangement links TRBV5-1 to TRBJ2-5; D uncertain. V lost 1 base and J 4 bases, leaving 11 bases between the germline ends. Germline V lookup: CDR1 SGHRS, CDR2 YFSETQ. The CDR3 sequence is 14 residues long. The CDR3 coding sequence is TGCGCCAGCAGCTTGCGTAGTGCAGGAGAGACCCAGTACTTC. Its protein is CASSLRSAGETQYF.

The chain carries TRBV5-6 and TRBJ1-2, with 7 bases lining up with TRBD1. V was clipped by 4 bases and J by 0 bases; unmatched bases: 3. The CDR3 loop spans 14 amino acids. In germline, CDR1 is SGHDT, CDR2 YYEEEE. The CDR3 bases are TGTGCCAGCAGCCAAGACAGGGCTAACTATGGCTACACCTTC. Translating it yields CASSQDRANYGYTF.

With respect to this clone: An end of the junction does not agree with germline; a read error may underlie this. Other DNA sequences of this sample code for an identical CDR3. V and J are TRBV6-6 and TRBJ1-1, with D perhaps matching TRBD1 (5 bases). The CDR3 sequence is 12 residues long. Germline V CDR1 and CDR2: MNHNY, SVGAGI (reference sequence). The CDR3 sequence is CAGGEGGAEAFF. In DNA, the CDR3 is TGTGCCGGGGGAGAGGGCGGGGCTGAAGCCTTCTTT.

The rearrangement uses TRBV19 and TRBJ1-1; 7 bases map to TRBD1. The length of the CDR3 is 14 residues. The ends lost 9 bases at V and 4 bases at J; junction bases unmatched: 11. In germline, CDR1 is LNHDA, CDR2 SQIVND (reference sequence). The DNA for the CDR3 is TGTGCCAGCTCGAGACAGGGACGAGCCACTGAAGCTTTCTTT. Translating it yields CASSRQGRATEAFF.

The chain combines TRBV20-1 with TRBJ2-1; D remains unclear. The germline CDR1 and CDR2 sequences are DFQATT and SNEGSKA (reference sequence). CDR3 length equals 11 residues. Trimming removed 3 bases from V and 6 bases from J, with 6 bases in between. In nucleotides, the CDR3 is TGCAGTGCTAGTTTGCGCAATGAGCAGTTCTTC. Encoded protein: CSASLRNEQFF.

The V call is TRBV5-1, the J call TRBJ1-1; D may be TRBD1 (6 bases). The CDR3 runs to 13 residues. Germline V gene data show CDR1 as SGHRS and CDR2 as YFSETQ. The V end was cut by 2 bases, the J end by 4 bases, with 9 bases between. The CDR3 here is CASSFTGSTEAFF. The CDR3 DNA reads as TGCGCCAGCAGCTTTACAGGGAGCACTGAAGCTTTCTTT.

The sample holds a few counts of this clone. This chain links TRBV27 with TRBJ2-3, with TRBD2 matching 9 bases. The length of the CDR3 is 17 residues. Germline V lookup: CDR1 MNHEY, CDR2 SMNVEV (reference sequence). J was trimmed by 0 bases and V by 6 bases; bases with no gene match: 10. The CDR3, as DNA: TGTGCCAGCAGCCTACTTGGGCGGGGGGGTAGCACAGATACGCAGTATTTT. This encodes CASSLLGRGGSTDTQYF.

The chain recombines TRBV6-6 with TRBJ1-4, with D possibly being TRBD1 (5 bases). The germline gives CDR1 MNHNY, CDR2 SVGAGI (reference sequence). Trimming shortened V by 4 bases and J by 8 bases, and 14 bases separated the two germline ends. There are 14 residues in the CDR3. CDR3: CASSLTVKTEKLFF. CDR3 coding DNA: TGTGCCAGCAGTTTGACAGTGAAAACCGAAAAACTGTTTTTT.

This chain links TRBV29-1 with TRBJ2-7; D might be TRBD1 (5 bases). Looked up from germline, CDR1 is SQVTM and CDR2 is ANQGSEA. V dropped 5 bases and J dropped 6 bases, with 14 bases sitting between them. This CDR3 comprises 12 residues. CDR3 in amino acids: CSVQGSWGEQYF. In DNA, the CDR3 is TGCAGCGTTCAGGGCTCTTGGGGCGAGCAGTACTTC.

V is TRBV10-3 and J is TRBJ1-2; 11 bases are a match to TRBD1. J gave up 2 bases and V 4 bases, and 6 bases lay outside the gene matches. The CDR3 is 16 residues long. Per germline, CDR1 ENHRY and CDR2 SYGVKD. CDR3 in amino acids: CAISGKRTGGNYGYTF. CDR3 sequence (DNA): TGTGCCATCAGTGGAAAACGGACAGGGGGCAACTATGGCTACACCTTC.

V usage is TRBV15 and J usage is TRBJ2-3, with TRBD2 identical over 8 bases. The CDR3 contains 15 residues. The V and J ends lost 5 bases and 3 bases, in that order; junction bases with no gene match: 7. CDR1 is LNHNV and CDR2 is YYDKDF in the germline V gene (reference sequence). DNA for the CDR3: TGTGCCACCAGCCCTCGGGGGGGCGGGACAGATACGCAGTATTTT. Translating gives CATSPRGGGTDTQYF.

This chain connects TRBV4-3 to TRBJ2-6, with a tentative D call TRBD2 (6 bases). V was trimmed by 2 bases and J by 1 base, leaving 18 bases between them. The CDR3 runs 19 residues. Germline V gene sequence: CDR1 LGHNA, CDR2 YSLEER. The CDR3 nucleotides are TGCGCCAGCAGCCAATTCGGGGGTGCGGTAATTTCTGGGGCCAACGTCCTGACTTTC. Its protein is CASSQFGGAVISGANVLTF.

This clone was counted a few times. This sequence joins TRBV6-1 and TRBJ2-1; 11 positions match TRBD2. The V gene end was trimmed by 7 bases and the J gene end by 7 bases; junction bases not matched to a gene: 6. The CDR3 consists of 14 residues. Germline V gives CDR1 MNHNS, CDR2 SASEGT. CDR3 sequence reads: CASTIAGGRNEQFF. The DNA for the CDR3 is TGTGCCAGCACGATAGCGGGGGGGCGGAATGAGCAGTTCTTC.

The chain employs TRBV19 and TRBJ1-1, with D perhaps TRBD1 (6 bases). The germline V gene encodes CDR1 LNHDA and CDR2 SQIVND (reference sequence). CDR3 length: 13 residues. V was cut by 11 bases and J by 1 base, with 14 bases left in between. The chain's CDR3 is CAVRGTGNTEAFF. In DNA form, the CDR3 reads TGTGCCGTAAGGGGGACGGGGAACACTGAAGCTTTCTTT.

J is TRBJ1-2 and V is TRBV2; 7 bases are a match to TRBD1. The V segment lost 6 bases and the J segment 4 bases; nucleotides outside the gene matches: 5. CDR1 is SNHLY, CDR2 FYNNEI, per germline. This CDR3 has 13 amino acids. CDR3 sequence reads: CASRGTGVYGYTF. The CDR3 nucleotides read TGTGCCAGCAGAGGAACAGGGGTCTATGGCTACACCTTC.

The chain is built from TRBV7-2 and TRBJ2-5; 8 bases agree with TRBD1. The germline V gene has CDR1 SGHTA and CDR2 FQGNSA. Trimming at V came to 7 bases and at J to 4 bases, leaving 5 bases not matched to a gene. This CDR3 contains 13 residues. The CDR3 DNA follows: TGTGCCAGCAAACAGGGGGTTGGAGAGACCCAGTACTTC. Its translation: CASKQGVGETQYF.

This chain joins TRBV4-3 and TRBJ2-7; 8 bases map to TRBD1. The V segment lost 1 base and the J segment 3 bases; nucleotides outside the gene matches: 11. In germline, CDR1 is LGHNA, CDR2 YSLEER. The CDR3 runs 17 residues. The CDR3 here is CASSQAMTGAANYEQYF. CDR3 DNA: TGCGCCAGCAGCCAAGCAATGACAGGGGCGGCTAACTACGAGCAGTACTTC.

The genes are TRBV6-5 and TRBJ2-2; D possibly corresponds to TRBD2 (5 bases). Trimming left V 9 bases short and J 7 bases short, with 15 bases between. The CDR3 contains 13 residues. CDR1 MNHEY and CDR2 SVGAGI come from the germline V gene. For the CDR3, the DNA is TGTGCCAGACCCTTGAGGGCTAGCGGGGAGCTGTTTTTT. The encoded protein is CARPLRASGELFF.

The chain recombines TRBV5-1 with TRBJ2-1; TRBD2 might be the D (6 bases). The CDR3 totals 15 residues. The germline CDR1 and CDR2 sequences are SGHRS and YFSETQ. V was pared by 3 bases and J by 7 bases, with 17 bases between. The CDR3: CASSSRTILGNEQFF. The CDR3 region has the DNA TGCGCCAGCAGCTCGAGGACTATTCTCGGGAATGAGCAGTTCTTC.